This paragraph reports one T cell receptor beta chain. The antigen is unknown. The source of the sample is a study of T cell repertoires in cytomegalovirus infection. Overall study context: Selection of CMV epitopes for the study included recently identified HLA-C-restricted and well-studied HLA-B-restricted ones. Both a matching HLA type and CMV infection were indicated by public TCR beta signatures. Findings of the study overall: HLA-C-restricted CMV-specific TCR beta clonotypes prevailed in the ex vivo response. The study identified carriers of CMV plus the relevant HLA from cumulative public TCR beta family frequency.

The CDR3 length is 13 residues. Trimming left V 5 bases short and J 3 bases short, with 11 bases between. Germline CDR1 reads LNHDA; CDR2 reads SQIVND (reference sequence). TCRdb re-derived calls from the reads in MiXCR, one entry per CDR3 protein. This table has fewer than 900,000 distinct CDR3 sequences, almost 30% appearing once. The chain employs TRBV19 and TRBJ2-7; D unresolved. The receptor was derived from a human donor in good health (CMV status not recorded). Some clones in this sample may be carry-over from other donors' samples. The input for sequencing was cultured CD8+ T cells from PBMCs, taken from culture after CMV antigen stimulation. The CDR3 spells CASSYKDNYEQYF. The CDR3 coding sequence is TGTGCCAGTAGTTATAAGGATAACTACGAGCAGTACTTC.